The 27 T cell receptor beta chains given below trace back to one sample, sequenced in a study of T-cell memory formation after mild COVID-19. One entry per CDR3 protein, called by TCRdb with MiXCR from the 5' RACE reads. Of fewer than 700,000 distinct CDR3 sequences in the sample, about 22% were seen once. Source material: PBMCs or a T cell subset sorted from them (not recorded which). The receptors here all came from an adult woman who had mild COVID-19 (a few samples of this study predate the infection). Cell type and time point are not known.

This clonotype showed up just a few times. The chain combines TRBV5-1 with TRBJ1-1; no firm D call. V was pared by 4 bases and J by 0 bases, with 13 bases between. Germline lookup yields CDR1 SGHRS and CDR2 YFSETQ. CDR3 length equals 15 residues. In nucleotides, the CDR3 is TGCGCCAGCAGCCTTACAAGTCTAATGAACACTGAAGCTTTCTTT. This encodes CASSLTSLMNTEAFF.

This clonotype was observed a handful of times. This sequence joins TRBV30 and TRBJ1-5; no definite D call. Germline V gives CDR1 GTSNPN, CDR2 SVGIG (reference sequence). The CDR3 length is 13 residues. Trimming cost V 2 bases and J 2 bases, with 7 bases left between them. For the CDR3, the DNA is TGTGCCTGGAGTCGGGATCGCAATCAGCCCCAGCATTTT. This gives the protein CAWSRDRNQPQHF.

This rearrangement joins TRBV4-2 to TRBJ2-3; the D gene is possibly TRBD1 (5 bases). Trimming stripped 5 bases from V and 5 bases from J, with 14 bases between. The CDR3 spans 14 residues. CDR1 is LGHNA, CDR2 YNFKEQ, per germline. In nucleotides, the CDR3 is TGTGCCAGCAGCAAAGGGGATCTTAAAGATACGCAGTATTTT. Translation: CASSKGDLKDTQYF.

The rearrangement joins TRBV9 to TRBJ1-2; 9 nucleotides line up with TRBD1. CDR3 length: 15 residues. Germline-derived CDR1 and CDR2 are SGDLS and YYNGEE. V lost 0 bases, J lost 4 bases, and 4 bases stayed unmatched. CDR3 in DNA: TGTGCCAGCAGCGTAGGCACAGGGGGCGCCTATGGCTACACCTTC. Translation: CASSVGTGGAYGYTF.

This chain connects TRBV20-1 to TRBJ1-1; perhaps TRBD1 as D (6 bases). The CDR3 consists of 14 residues. Germline V gene lookup returns CDR1 DFQATT and CDR2 SNEGSKA (reference sequence). Trimming stripped 2 bases from V and 3 bases from J, with 13 bases between. The CDR3 protein is CSARSRTAYTEAFF. CDR3 in DNA: TGCAGTGCTAGATCCCGGACAGCCTACACTGAAGCTTTCTTT.

This clonotype was recorded a few times. The V gene is TRBV4-1, the J gene TRBJ2-2; a weak D match, TRBD2 (6 bases). V lost 1 base and J lost 1, with 16 bases in between. The CDR3 has 18 amino acids. Germline lookup yields CDR1 MGHRA and CDR2 YSYEKL. CDR3 residues: CASSQVIVIGGNTGELFF. CDR3 sequence (DNA): TGCGCCAGCAGCCAAGTTATAGTGATCGGGGGGAACACCGGGGAGCTGTTTTTT.

This clonotype was observed once. The chain couples TRBV13 to TRBJ2-7; D might be TRBD1 or TRBD2, each matching 7 bases. Germline-derived CDR1 and CDR2 are PRHDT and FYEKMQ (reference sequence). V dropped 0 bases and J dropped 3 bases, with 18 bases sitting between them. This CDR3 comprises 17 residues. The CDR3: CASSLGAGQGGIYEQYF. CDR3 nucleotides: TGTGCCAGCAGCTTAGGTGCCGGGCAGGGGGGGATCTACGAGCAGTACTTC. Supplemented by reference TRBV13 and TRBJ2-7, the full variable domain reads AAGVIQSPRHLIKEKRETATLKCYPIPRHDTVYWYQQGPGQDPQFLISFYEKMQSDKGSIPDRFSAQQFSDYHSELNMSSLELGDSALYFCASSLGAGQGGIYEQYFGPGTRLTVT.

The chain couples TRBV6-1 to TRBJ1-6, with D tentatively TRBD1 (6 bases). V was trimmed by 8 bases and J by 6 bases, leaving 14 bases between them. The CDR3 contains 14 residues. Germline V lookup: CDR1 MNHNS, CDR2 SASEGT. The CDR3 bases are TGTGCCAGCGGAGAGGACAGAGGTAATTCACCCCTCCACTTT. Translation: CASGEDRGNSPLHF.

A few counts support this clonotype. The genes are TRBV4-2 and TRBJ1-1, with D perhaps TRBD1 (5 bases). The CDR3 contains 14 residues. With 1 base removed from V and 4 bases from J, the gap between germline ends came to 10 bases. CDR1 LGHNA and CDR2 YNFKEQ come from the germline V gene. The CDR3 loop reads CASSQGGAGTEAFF. The CDR3, as DNA: TGTGCCAGCAGCCAAGGGGGCGCGGGCACTGAAGCTTTCTTT.

This rearrangement joins TRBV6-5 to TRBJ2-4; 10 positions agree with TRBD1. The CDR3 length is 16 residues. J gave up 3 bases and V 4 bases, and 6 bases lay outside the gene matches. In germline, CDR1 is MNHEY, CDR2 SVGAGI. The CDR3 loop is CASSSWTGGDKNIQYF. CDR3 nucleotides: TGTGCCAGCAGTTCCTGGACAGGGGGGGACAAAAACATTCAGTACTTC.

The chain links TRBV30 to TRBJ1-6; D is undetermined. V was cut by 3 bases and J by 0 bases, with 9 bases left in between. Per germline, CDR1 GTSNPN and CDR2 SVGIG (reference sequence). The CDR3 covers 15 residues. CDR3 in amino acids: CAWRTSRSYNSPLHF. The CDR3 DNA reads as TGTGCCTGGAGAACGAGTCGCTCCTATAATTCACCCCTCCACTTT. Full variable domain (rest looked up from reference TRBV30 and TRBJ1-6): SQTIHQWPATLVQPVGSPLSLECTVEGTSNPNLYWYRQAAGRGLQLLFYSVGIGQISSEVPQNLSASRPQDRQFILSSKKLLLSDSGFYLCAWRTSRSYNSPLHFGNGTRLTVT.

This clonotype turned up a few times. This chain joins TRBV7-2 and TRBJ2-2, with TRBD2 identical over 7 bases. The CDR3 spans 17 residues. The junction had 7 bases not matched to a gene; V was cut back by 2 bases and J by 1 base. Germline CDR1 SGHTA, CDR2 FQGNSA. CDR3 sequence (DNA): TGTGCCAGCAGCTTAATGTTGCTAGCGGTGAACACCGGGGAGCTGTTTTTT. Translated: CASSLMLLAVNTGELFF.

This clonotype was counted a few times. The chain carries TRBV12-3 or TRBV12-4 and TRBJ1-5; D not certain. V gave up 6 bases and J gave up 3 bases, with 12 bases separating them. This CDR3 contains 14 residues. As DNA, the CDR3 is TGTGCCAGCAGCCTGGAAGTTTACAATCAGCCCCAGCATTTT. Residues: CASSLEVYNQPQHF.

The table lists this clonotype with a few counts. The chain combines TRBV5-1 with TRBJ1-5; D is ambiguous. Germline-derived CDR1 and CDR2 are SGHRS and YFSETQ. The CDR3 runs to 15 residues. The ends were cut back, 3 bases at V and 4 bases at J, with 14 bases in the middle. CDR3 in DNA: TGCGCCAGCAGCTCCACCGGGGATTGGAATCAGCCCCAGCATTTT. The encoded protein is CASSSTGDWNQPQHF.

This clonotype was picked up a small number of times. V is TRBV5-6 and J is TRBJ1-6; TRBD1 matches 7 bases. V was clipped by 5 bases and J by 6 bases; unmatched bases: 5. The CDR3 contains 14 residues. Germline values: CDR1 SGHDT, CDR2 YYEEEE. For the CDR3, the DNA is TGTGCCAGCAGTTGGGGACAGTCTAATTCACCCCTCCACTTT. It is translated as CASSWGQSNSPLHF.

The chain carries TRBV7-3 and TRBJ2-2, with 9 bases matching TRBD2. The CDR3 spans 16 residues. V lost 3 bases, J lost 0 bases, and 2 bases stayed unmatched. Germline V CDR1 and CDR2: SGHTA, FQGTGA. CDR3 amino acids: CASSFRLAANTGELFF. The CDR3, as DNA: TGTGCCAGCAGCTTCCGACTAGCGGCGAACACCGGGGAGCTGTTTTTT. The full variable domain, its missing parts supplied by reference TRBV7-3 and TRBJ2-2, is GAGVSQTPSNKVTEKGKYVELRCDPISGHTALYWYRQSLGQGPEFLIYFQGTGAADDSGLPNDRFFAVRPEGSVSTLKIQRTERGDSAVYLCASSFRLAANTGELFFGEGSRLTVL.

J is TRBJ2-7 and V is TRBV6-1; 7 nucleotides agree with TRBD2. CDR1 and CDR2 (germline): MNHNS, SASEGT. With V trimmed by 3 bases and J by 2 bases, 10 bases remained unmatched. The CDR3 loop spans 16 amino acids. This chain's CDR3 is CASSEIRLADTYEQYF. In DNA form, the CDR3 reads TGTGCCAGCAGTGAGATACGGCTAGCGGATACCTACGAGCAGTACTTC.

The chain has TRBV7-9 and TRBJ1-6, with 10 bases matching TRBD1. Germline values: CDR1 SEHNR, CDR2 FQNEAQ (reference sequence). The CDR3 has 15 residues. After removal of 5 bases from V and 7 bases from J, the junction contained 5 bases not matched to a gene. This CDR3 reads CASSAETGGNSPLHF. CDR3 bases: TGTGCCAGCAGCGCAGAGACAGGGGGCAATTCACCCCTCCACTTT.

This clonotype was recorded at least ten times. The V call is TRBV12-3 or TRBV12-4, the J call TRBJ2-4; D perhaps matches TRBD1 (6 bases). V lost 2 bases, J lost 3 bases, and 14 bases lay in between. The CDR3 is 16 amino acids. CDR3 residues: CASSLRQGTNKNIQYF. The CDR3 DNA reads as TGTGCCAGCAGTTTACGACAAGGGACAAACAAAAACATTCAGTACTTC.

The rearrangement joins TRBV24-1 to TRBJ1-2, with D uncertain. The CDR3 runs to 15 residues. The V gene lost 2 bases and the J gene lost 6 bases, with 15 bases spanning the gap. Germline loops: CDR1 KGHDR, CDR2 SFDVKD. CDR3 sequence reads: CATSDSYDPWNGYTF. For the CDR3, the DNA is TGTGCCACCAGTGATTCTTATGACCCCTGGAATGGCTACACCTTC.

The chain is built from TRBV27 and TRBJ2-3; D is unclear. The CDR3 spans 13 residues. The V end lost 11 bases, the J end lost 5 bases, and 17 bases lay between the germline ends. Germline CDR1 is MNHEY and CDR2 is SMNVEV (reference sequence). CDR3 coding DNA: TGTGCCCCCGCGAATCCCGAGGAAGATACGCAGTATTTT. The encoded protein is CAPANPEEDTQYF.

This clonotype was counted at least ten times. This chain uses TRBV6-5 with TRBJ1-2, with D tentatively TRBD1 (5 bases). This CDR3 has 14 amino acids. Trimming stripped 0 bases from V and 5 bases from J, with 10 bases between. Per the germline V gene, CDR1 is MNHEY and CDR2 is SVGAGI. CDR3 sequence: CASSYSGEAYGYTF. CDR3 sequence (DNA): TGTGCCAGCAGTTACTCAGGGGAGGCGTATGGCTACACCTTC.

The chain carries TRBV6-5 and TRBJ2-3, with 7 bases aligning to TRBD2. This CDR3 is built from 15 residues. V shed 2 bases, J shed 2 bases, and the junction held 4 bases outside the gene matches. CDR1 and CDR2 from the germline V gene are MNHEY and SVGAGI. CDR3 amino acids: CASSYGLADTDTQYF. The CDR3 nucleotides read TGTGCCAGCAGTTACGGGCTAGCGGACACAGATACGCAGTATTTT.

This clonotype came up a few times. The chain uses TRBV11-3 and TRBJ2-2; perhaps D is TRBD1 or TRBD2 (5 bases each). V was shortened by 4 bases and J by 7 bases, with 13 bases between the two germline ends. This CDR3 comprises 14 residues. From germline, CDR1 is SGHNT and CDR2 YENEEA. The CDR3 DNA follows: TGTGCCAGCAGCTCCGGGACCGTCGGCGGGGAGCTGTTTTTT. Protein: CASSSGTVGGELFF. Using reference TRBV11-3 and TRBJ2-2 for the parts outside the CDR3, the full variable domain is EAGVVQSPRYKIIEKKQPVAFWCNPISGHNTLYWYLQNLGQGPELLIRYENEEAVDDSQLPKDRFSAERLKGVDSTLKIQPAELGDSAVYLCASSSGTVGGELFFGEGSRLTVL.

The sample holds a few counts of this clonotype. The chain recombines TRBV5-1 with TRBJ2-5; TRBD1 matches 12 bases. This CDR3 region has 16 residues. Germline trimming cut 3 bases from V and 4 bases from J; bases unmatched to any gene: 7. The germline gives CDR1 SGHRS, CDR2 YFSETQ. CDR3 protein: CASSSSGTGGGETQYF. The CDR3 nucleotides are TGCGCCAGCAGCTCCTCCGGGACAGGGGGCGGAGAGACCCAGTACTTC.

The chain links TRBV5-1 to TRBJ1-1, with D perhaps matching TRBD1 (6 bases). V was trimmed by 7 bases and J by 0 bases, leaving 13 bases between them. The CDR3 runs to 14 residues. CDR1 and CDR2 from the germline V gene are SGHRS and YFSETQ. The CDR3 protein is CASGEGHLNTEAFF. As DNA, the CDR3 is TGCGCCAGCGGGGAGGGACACTTGAACACTGAAGCTTTCTTT.

J is TRBJ2-5 and V is TRBV7-9; no firm D call. CDR1 is SEHNR and CDR2 is FQNEAQ in the germline V gene (reference sequence). The CDR3 contains 15 residues. Trimming took 0 bases from V and 2 from J, leaving 10 bases between them. The DNA for the CDR3 is TGTGCCAGCAGCTTAGCGGGAACCCAACAAGAGACCCAGTACTTC. This gives the protein CASSLAGTQQETQYF.